The present T cell receptor beta chain was sequenced within a study of blood T cell repertoires in COVID-19. As for the study in general: Researchers got acute and convalescent COVID-19 samples from the United States, Italy and Spain. Sources were T cells, B-cell-depleted T cells, or PBMCs; the material itself was cDNA or gDNA.

V was shortened by 0 bases and J by 4 bases, with 18 bases between the two germline ends. This CDR3 comprises 17 residues. Germline V gene data show CDR1 as SGHRS and CDR2 as YFSETQ. In the authors' workflow: The authors estimated nucleated cell counts from reference gene primer amplification. Measured with immunoSEQ multiplex PCR; TCRdb has only the in-frame clones, and not every one. Clonal size and the V and J genes are those of that table, whereas D and trimming came from the DNA. The sample lists around 260,000 clones; more than 80% were seen once. This clonotype originated in a woman younger than 45 with active or convalescent COVID-19. The chain recombines TRBV5-1 with TRBJ2-3; D is uncertain. Sequenced: peripheral blood. CDR3 sequence reads: CASSLDPQTLAPDTQYF. For the CDR3, the DNA is TGCGCCAGCAGCTTGGACCCTCAGACTTTGGCGCCAGATACGCAGTATTTT.